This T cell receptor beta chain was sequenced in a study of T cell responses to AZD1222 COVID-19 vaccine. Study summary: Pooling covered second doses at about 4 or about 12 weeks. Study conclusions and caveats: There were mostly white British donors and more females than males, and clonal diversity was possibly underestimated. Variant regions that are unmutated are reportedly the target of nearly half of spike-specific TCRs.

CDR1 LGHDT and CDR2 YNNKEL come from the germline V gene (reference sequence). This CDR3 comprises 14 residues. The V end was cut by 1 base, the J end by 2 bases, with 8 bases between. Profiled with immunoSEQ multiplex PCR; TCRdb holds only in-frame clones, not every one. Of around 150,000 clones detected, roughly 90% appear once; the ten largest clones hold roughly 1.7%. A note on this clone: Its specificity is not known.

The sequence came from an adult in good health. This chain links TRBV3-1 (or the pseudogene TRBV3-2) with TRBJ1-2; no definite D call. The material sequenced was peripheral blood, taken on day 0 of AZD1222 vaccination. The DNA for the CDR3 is TGTGCCAGCAGCCAAGGATTAGGGAACTATGGCTACACCTTC. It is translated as CASSQGLGNYGYTF.